This T cell receptor beta chain was captured by sequencing in a study of vaccination and CD4 T cells after COVID-19. Study summary: The cells in question were stimulated using overlapping spike peptides derived from SARS-CoV-2, HCoV-NL63, HCoV-OC43 and HCoV-229E. In the control cultures, a CEFX pool, an HIV-1 Nef pool, or no peptide was supplied.

Of note for this clonotype: The antigen is undetermined.

General study findings and limits: Data came from relatively few convalescent patients and lacked early post-infection timepoints.

The sample's treatment: roughly 11-day PBMC culture with coronavirus spike peptide pools or control peptides (ViraFEST assay). First, ViraFEST expanded antigen-specific T cells with peptide pools, and next it sequenced the TCRs. The CDR3 length is 13 residues. Losses at the gene ends were 8 bases for V and 4 bases for J; bases not matched to a gene: 7. Germline assignment: CDR1 MNHNS and CDR2 SASEGT. The Oncomine TCR Beta short-read assay was applied to DNA of cultured CD4+ T cells. TCRdb recomputed calls from the PCR reads with MiXCR, one row per CDR3 protein. The repertoire holds 4,000 or so distinct CDR3 sequences, with 15% to 20% as singletons.

This chain uses TRBV6-1 with TRBJ2-5; 7 positions match TRBD1. This sequence was found in a human donor who had recovered from COVID-19. Sequencing input: CD4+ T cells from blood, cultured in vitro. The CDR3 region has the DNA TGTGCCAGCGGCAGGGGGATAGGAGAGACCCAGTACTTC. Its protein is CASGRGIGETQYF.